This T cell receptor beta chain was recovered during a study of beta chain features in type 1 diabetes. Study results and caveats: Junctions at VDJ sites from type 1 diabetes patients had fewer insertions and more deletions. Shortening of TCRB CDR3s, moderate but significant, appeared in all four CD4+ subsets of Type 1 diabetes patients.

V was clipped by 4 bases and J by 3 bases, with 11 bases between them. The germline V gene encodes CDR1 SGDLS and CDR2 YYNGEE. The CDR3 loop spans 14 amino acids. This clone has only a few counts. Its antigen is not known. Every bit of the isolated RNA underwent reverse transcription, so sequencing read expressed TCRB transcripts. The repertoire was sequenced with immunoSEQ multiplex PCR; TCRdb's copy has only in-frame clones and lacks some. This sample carries hundreds of thousands of clones, over 13% of them seen once, and the ten largest clones take 0.035% to 0.045%. The chain is built from TRBV9 and TRBJ1-5; D perhaps matches TRBD1 (5 bases). The source of this sequence is a man in his late teens or twenties with type 1 diabetes. What was sequenced was naive CD4+ T cells from blood. CDR3 sequence reads: CASSPGGFNQPQHF. The CDR3, as DNA: TGTGCCAGCAGCCCGGGGGGATTCAATCAGCCCCAGCATTTT.